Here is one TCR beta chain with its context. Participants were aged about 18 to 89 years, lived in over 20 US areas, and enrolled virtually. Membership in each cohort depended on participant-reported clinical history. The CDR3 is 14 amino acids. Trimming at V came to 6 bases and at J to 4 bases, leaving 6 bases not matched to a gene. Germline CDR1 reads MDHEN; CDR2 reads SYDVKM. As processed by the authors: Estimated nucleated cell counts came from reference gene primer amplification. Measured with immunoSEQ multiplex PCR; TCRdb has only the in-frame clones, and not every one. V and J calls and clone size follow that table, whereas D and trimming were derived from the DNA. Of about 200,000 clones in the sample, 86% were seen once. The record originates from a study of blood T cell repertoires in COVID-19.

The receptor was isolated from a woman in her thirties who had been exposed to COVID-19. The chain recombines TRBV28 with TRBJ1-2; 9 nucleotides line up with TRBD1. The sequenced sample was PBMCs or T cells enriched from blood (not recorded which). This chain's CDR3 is CASSLGQGAYGYTF. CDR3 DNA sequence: TGTGCCAGCAGCCTGGGACAGGGTGCCTATGGCTACACCTTC.